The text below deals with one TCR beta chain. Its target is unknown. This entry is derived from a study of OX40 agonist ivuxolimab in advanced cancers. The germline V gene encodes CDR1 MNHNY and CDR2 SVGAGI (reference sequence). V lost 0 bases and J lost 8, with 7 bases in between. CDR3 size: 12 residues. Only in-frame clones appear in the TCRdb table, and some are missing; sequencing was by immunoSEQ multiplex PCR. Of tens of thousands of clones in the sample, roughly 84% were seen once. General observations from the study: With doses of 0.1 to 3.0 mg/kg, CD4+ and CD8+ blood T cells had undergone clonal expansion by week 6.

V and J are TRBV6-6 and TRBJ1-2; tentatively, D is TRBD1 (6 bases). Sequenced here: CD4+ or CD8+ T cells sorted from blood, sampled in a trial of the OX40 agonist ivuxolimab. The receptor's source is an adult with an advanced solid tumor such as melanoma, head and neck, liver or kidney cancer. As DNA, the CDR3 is TGTGCCAGCAGTTACTCAGGGGGAGGCTACACCTTC. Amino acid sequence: CASSYSGGGYTF.